Described below is a single T cell receptor (beta chain) sequence and its context. The target antigen is unknown. This sample was taken from a study of cytomegalovirus exposure and HLA in healthy donors. Background on the study: The 500 to 750 first-cohort repertoires and the 120 or so validation repertoires shared the same platform, a later analysis reported. Study observations and caveats: There were a few CMV-associated chains whose specificity for CMV antigens was confirmed in vitro. In the 120 or so validation repertoires, about 94% of cluster scores exceeded 0, per a later analysis.

The donors were members of the validation cohort comprising over 90 subjects, separate from the roughly 600-subject first cohort. Libraries were prepared by immunoSEQ multiplex PCR; TCRdb keeps only in-frame clonotypes and omits some of them. The data contain some 170,000 clones, around nine tenths of them singletons. The sequence was collected from a man aged 18-30 years in good health and CMV-seropositive. The material sequenced was PBMCs.

CDR3 DNA sequence: TGTGCCATCAGTGAATCTGCGGGAGCCCTCGAGCAGTACTTC. Encoded protein: CAISESAGALEQYF. This rearrangement joins TRBV10-3 to TRBJ2-7; 7 bases agree with TRBD2. Germline CDR1 is ENHRY and CDR2 is SYGVKD. The CDR3 runs to 14 residues. The V and J ends lost 3 bases and 6 bases, in that order; junction bases with no gene match: 8.